The sample holds a few counts of the clone carrying this T cell receptor (beta chain). The antigen is undetermined. At one of its ends the junction is not consistent with the germline gene, which may arise from a read error. This CDR3 has 14 amino acids. Germline CDR1 SNHLY, CDR2 FYNNEI. The sample originates from a study of Graves' ophthalmopathy and Graves' hyperthyroidism. Study as a whole: Stable hyperthyroid donors showed no ophthalmopathy during 18 months follow-up. General observations from the study: The 13-signature model separated ophthalmopathy from stable hyperthyroidism at 85% to 90% sensitivity and roughly 83% specificity. The blood repertoire also included most expanded thyroid clonotypes above 0.001 frequency.

Eligible hyperthyroidism cases comprised new diagnoses of under 2 months' duration in individuals aged 18 to 65. The sequenced template was RNA, covering the TCR beta CDR3 region. HTBI primers were used in a first-round RT-PCR, which preceded a second-round multiplex PCR. TCRdb re-analysed the multiplex PCR reads in MiXCR, keeping a single row per CDR3 protein. The sample shows more than 1,000,000 distinct CDR3 sequences, about two fifths of them seen only once. Sequenced sample: peripheral blood or thyroid tissue (not recorded which). The sequence was collected from an adult man with Graves' hyperthyroidism. The chain joins TRBV2 to TRBJ2-6; the match to TRBD2 covers 13 bases. CDR3 DNA: TGTGCCAGCAGTGGACTAGCGGGGGGCAACGTCCTGACTTTC. Protein: CASSGLAGGNVLTF.